Listed here is a single T cell receptor beta chain. The CDR3 is made up of 17 amino acids. V lost 3 bases to trimming and J lost 0 bases; unmatched junction nucleotides: 10. Germline lookup yields CDR1 SGDLS and CDR2 YYNGEE. Positive CCR7 selection of CD45RO-negative cells yielded the naive CD8 cells, and terminally differentiated effector memory CD45RA+ cells were excluded. Profiling relied on immunoSEQ multiplex PCR, and the TCRdb table lists in-frame clones only, not all of them. The sample yields 550,000 to 750,000 clones, roughly 94% seen once. The data stem from a study of shared clonotypes between healthy human individuals.

The chain uses TRBV9 and TRBJ2-3; TRBD1 agrees at 7 bases. The sequencing sample was made of naive CD8+ T cells sorted from blood. This TCR was recovered from a man aged 30-40 years in good health. CDR3 DNA: TGTGCCAGCAGCGCCAAAACCGGGACAGCTAGCACAGATACGCAGTATTTT. Translating gives CASSAKTGTASTDTQYF.